The rows below give T cell receptor beta chains drawn from one sample of a study of identical twins. TCRdb independently ran MiXCR on the 5' RACE reads; one entry per CDR3 protein. The sample carries a few hundred thousand distinct CDR3 sequences, around 9.6% recorded once. In addition, the sample was reused for a study of yellow fever vaccine responses in identical twins.

Sequencing input: PBMCs. The receptors were gathered from a woman younger than 35 in good health. The CDR3 runs from the conserved cysteine through the conserved F or W. The D gene is left open where the match is weak. Part of the rows lack a size; the others show once, few, many or a class for expanded clones.

D gene	V gene	clone size	J gene	CDR3 DNA	CDR3 protein
.	TRBV5-1	few	TRBJ2-5	TGCGCCAGCTGGGGGGATAGAGAGACCCAGTACTTC	CASWGDRETQYF
.	TRBV28	.	TRBJ2-2	TGTGCCAGCAGTTTTAAGAGGTCCTCCGGGGAGCTGTTTTTT	CASSFKRSSGELFF
.	TRBV6-2/TRBV6-3	few	TRBJ2-7	TGTGCCAGCAAGAGTAATACCTACGAGCAGTACTTC	CASKSNTYEQYF
TRBD2	TRBV24-1	many	TRBJ2-1	TGTGCCACCGCACGGGGGGGAGCTGTAGTGAATGAGCAGTTCTTC	CATARGGAVVNEQFF
TRBD1	TRBV20-1	.	TRBJ2-1	TGCAGTGCTAGGCCAGACAGGGGCTCCTACAATGAGCGGTTCTTC	CSARPDRGSYNERFF
.	TRBV27	few	TRBJ2-2	TGTGCCAGCAGAGACAGTGGGACCGGGGAGCTGTTTTTT	CASRDSGTGELFF
.	TRBV2	few	TRBJ1-1	TGTGCCAGCAGTGAATTCCGGGACGTCCTTGAAGCTTTCTTT	CASSEFRDVLEAFF
.	TRBV10-3	few	TRBJ2-7	TGTGCCATCCGAATCACGAAGACAGGCTCCTACGAGCAGTACTTC	CAIRITKTGSYEQYF
.	TRBV21-1	many	TRBJ2-4	TGTGCCAGCAGCAATGGTCAGGCCAAAAACATTCAGTACTTC	CASSNGQAKNIQYF
.	TRBV21-1	few	TRBJ2-3	TGTGCCAGCAGCAAGAGGGGCCCACCAGGGGATACGCAGTATTTT	CASSKRGPPGDTQYF
TRBD1	TRBV27	few	TRBJ2-7	TGTGCCAGCAGTCCTGCCCAGGGGGCGGGAACCTACGAGCAGTACTTC	CASSPAQGAGTYEQYF
.	TRBV6-5	many	TRBJ2-5	TGTGCCAGCAGTTCCCGCCTGGGGAGCGGCGAGACCCAGTACTTC	CASSSRLGSGETQYF
TRBD1	TRBV29-1	many	TRBJ1-2	TGCAGCGTGACAGGGCCCTATGGCTACACCTTC	CSVTGPYGYTF
.	TRBV4-3	many	TRBJ2-2	TGCGCCAGCAGCCACAGGATTATGGCGGAGAACACCGGGGAGCTGTTTTTT	CASSHRIMAENTGELFF
.	TRBV29-1	many	TRBJ2-6	TGCAGCGTTATCAGCTCTGGGGCCAACGTCCTGACTTTC	CSVISSGANVLTF
.	TRBV7-3	.	TRBJ2-2	TGTGCCAGCAGCGTTACCGGGACACCTAACACCGGGGAGCTGTTTTTT	CASSVTGTPNTGELFF
TRBD2	TRBV2	few	TRBJ2-2	TGTGCCACTGGACTAGCGGCTAACACCGGGGAGCTGTTTTTT	CATGLAANTGELFF
.	TRBV2	few	TRBJ2-7	TGTGCCAGCAGTGCGCCGGGCCTTAGCTCCTACGAGCAGTACTTC	CASSAPGLSSYEQYF
.	TRBV6-4	many	TRBJ2-3	TGTGCCAGCAGTTACACAGGACTCGGAGATACGCAGTATTTT	CASSYTGLGDTQYF
.	TRBV29-1	few	TRBJ2-3	TGCAGCGTTGCCCCTCAGGGTAGCACAGATACGCAGTATTTT	CSVAPQGSTDTQYF
TRBD1	TRBV14	.	TRBJ2-7	TGTGCCAGCAGCCAAGATTTCTACAGGGGCTACCACGAGCAGTACTTC	CASSQDFYRGYHEQYF
.	TRBV7-9	.	TRBJ2-6	TGTGCCAGCCAAAAGGGAGCTGGGGCTGGGGCCAACGTCCTGACTTTC	CASQKGAGAGANVLTF
TRBD2	TRBV24-1	many	TRBJ2-1	TGTGCCACCAGCCCAAGATCGAAACACGGGACTAGCTACAATGAGCAGTTCTTC	CATSPRSKHGTSYNEQFF
.	TRBV29-1	many	TRBJ1-3	TGCAGCGTTGTGGGCGACGATCTCTCTGGAAACACCATATATTTT	CSVVGDDLSGNTIYF
.	TRBV7-2	.	TRBJ2-3	TGTGCCAGCAGCTTTTTGGCTCACACAGATACGCAGTATTTT	CASSFLAHTDTQYF
.	TRBV6-2/TRBV6-3	.	TRBJ2-1	TGTGCCAGCAGCCCTTCTAGCAGTGAGCAGTTCTTC	CASSPSSSEQFF
TRBD1	TRBV20-1	.	TRBJ2-5	TGCAGTGCTAGGTGGGACAGACTGCTTACCCAGTACTTC	CSARWDRLLTQYF
.	TRBV20-1	many	TRBJ2-1	TGCAGTGCTAGTGCCCTAAAGTATGCGGACAATGAGCAGTTCTTC	CSASALKYADNEQFF
TRBD2	TRBV7-9	few	TRBJ2-3	TGTGCCAGCAGCCCCGGACTAGTGGCTAGGTTT	CASSPGLVARF
.	TRBV6-2/TRBV6-3	.	TRBJ2-3	TGTGCCAGCAGGGCAAATTCGCCGGATACGCAGTATTTT	CASRANSPDTQYF
.	TRBV6-5	many	TRBJ2-3	TGTGCCAGCAGTTACTCGGGGGTCGCTACAGATACGCAGTATTTT	CASSYSGVATDTQYF
TRBD2	TRBV20-1	many	TRBJ2-4	TGCAGTGCTAGTGCGGTTAGCGGGTCGAACATTCAGTACTTC	CSASAVSGSNIQYF
.	TRBV7-2	.	TRBJ2-1	TGTGCCAGCAGAGGTAAGATCTCCTACAATGAGCAGTTCTTC	CASRGKISYNEQFF
.	TRBV10-3	many	TRBJ1-5	TGTGCCATCAGCAGCACAGGGATCCAGCCCCAGCATTTT	CAISSTGIQPQHF
.	TRBV29-1	.	TRBJ2-7	TGCAGCGTTGAAGTGGTCACAGCCGAGCAGTACTTC	CSVEVVTAEQYF
.	TRBV12-3/TRBV12-4	many	TRBJ2-7	TGTGCCAGCAGTTTAGCAGGACCCTACGAGCAGTACTTC	CASSLAGPYEQYF
TRBD1	TRBV12-3/TRBV12-4	many	TRBJ2-7	TGTGCCAGCAGGACAGGGTTCGCCCACGAGCAGTACTTC	CASRTGFAHEQYF
TRBD1	TRBV29-1	few	TRBJ1-1	TGCAGCGTTGAAACCGGGACAGGGCCTTTGAACACTGAAGCTTTCTTT	CSVETGTGPLNTEAFF
TRBD2	TRBV6-1	few	TRBJ2-7	TGTGCCAGCAGTGTTCTTGGCGGGGGGACTCACGAGCAGTACTTC	CASSVLGGGTHEQYF
.	TRBV15	few	TRBJ2-3	TGTGCCACCTCAGGGGCAGGACGCACAGATACGCAGTATTTT	CATSGAGRTDTQYF
.	TRBV21-1	.	TRBJ1-5	TGTGCCAGCAGCGCCCTCCGGAGGGAGGTGGCTAATCAGCCCCAGCATTTT	CASSALRREVANQPQHF
TRBD1	TRBV13	.	TRBJ1-1	TGTGCCAGCAGCTTAGGCGTAGGGACAGGGGTCACTGAAGCTTTCTTT	CASSLGVGTGVTEAFF
.	TRBV29-1	.	TRBJ1-2	TGCAGCGTTTTTGGGGCGAACGGCTACACCTTC	CSVFGANGYTF
TRBD1	TRBV7-9	.	TRBJ1-6	TGTGCCAGCAGCTTGGGCCTGGGACAGGGGGATTCACCCCTCCACTTT	CASSLGLGQGDSPLHF
TRBD2	TRBV7-8	once	TRBJ2-1	TGTGCCAGCAGCTTAGTTAGCGGGGTAGCAGATGAGCAGTTCTTC	CASSLVSGVADEQFF
.	TRBV7-9	many	TRBJ2-4	TGTGCCAGCAGCTTAGGCGATAGCGGAAACATTCAGTACTTC	CASSLGDSGNIQYF
.	TRBV20-1	.	TRBJ2-2	TGCAGTGCTAGAGATCGGAGCGGTAGTGGGACCGGGGAGCTGTTTTTT	CSARDRSGSGTGELFF
TRBD2	TRBV27	.	TRBJ2-1	TGTGCCAGCAGTTTAAGGGCTAGCGGGGGTTACAATGAGCAGTTCTTC	CASSLRASGGYNEQFF
TRBD2	TRBV7-2	.	TRBJ2-3	TGTGCCTGCAGACTAGCGGGAGGGGATACGCAGTATTTT	CACRLAGGDTQYF
.	TRBV7-9	many	TRBJ1-6	TGTGCCAGCAGCTTAGGAGAGACAGTCAATTCACCCCTCCACTTT	CASSLGETVNSPLHF
TRBD2	TRBV5-1	few	TRBJ2-2	TGCGCCAGCAGCCCCGGGGCTAGCGGGCTCCCGACCGGGGAGCTGTTTTTT	CASSPGASGLPTGELFF